This TCR beta chain was retrieved from a study of blood T cell repertoires in COVID-19. About the study: Sites across the United States, Italy and Spain contributed samples from acute and convalescent COVID-19. T cells, B-cell-depleted T cells, or PBMCs provided the cDNA or gDNA that served as material.

V was pared by 1 base and J by 7 bases, with 4 bases of the junction left unmatched. The CDR3 is 15 residues long. The germline V gene encodes CDR1 LGHNA and CDR2 YSLEER. As handled by the study authors: Researchers report that nucleated cell counts were estimated from reference gene primer amplification. Sequenced by immunoSEQ multiplex PCR; TCRdb stores in-frame clones only, minus some. The V and J calls and clone size were taken over from that table, and D and trimming were inferred from the DNA. The data contain hundreds of thousands of clones, less than 90% of them singletons. The material sequenced was peripheral blood. The receptor's source is a human donor in a cohort sampled during active COVID-19. The chain uses TRBV4-3 and TRBJ2-5; 12 bases fit TRBD2. The CDR3 coding sequence is TGCGCCAGCAGCCAAGGACTAGCGGGAGATGGGACCCAGTACTTC. Its protein product is CASSQGLAGDGTQYF.